Below are 32 T cell receptor beta chains sequenced from a single sample in a study of T cells in Graves' hyperthyroidism and ophthalmopathy. TCR beta CDR3 region amplification was performed from RNA transcripts. Researchers ran a first-round RT-PCR on the TCR CDR3 using the HTBI primer set. A single record per CDR3 protein comes from TCRdb applying MiXCR to the multiplex PCR reads. The sample records 310,000 or so distinct CDR3 sequences, over 15% being singletons. The sequencing input was blood. These receptors originate from a woman aged 60-70 years with Graves' ophthalmopathy.

This clonotype showed up many times. The V call is TRBV28, the J call TRBJ2-7; a possible D gene is TRBD2 (7 bases). The CDR3 runs 15 residues. V lost 6 bases and J lost 2, with 17 bases in between. Germline loops: CDR1 MDHEN, CDR2 SYDVKM. The CDR3 loop is CASSPRGAGAYEQYF. In DNA form, the CDR3 reads TGTGCCAGCAGCCCCCGGGGGGCGGGAGCCTACGAGCAGTACTTC.

This clonotype was observed many times. CDR3 in amino acids: CASSPDRATNYGYTF. As DNA, the CDR3 is TGTGCCAGCTCGCCCGACAGGGCTACTAACTATGGCTACACCTTC. The V call is TRBV18, the J call TRBJ1-2, with TRBD1 matching over 7 bases. Germline V gene data show CDR1 as KGHSH and CDR2 as LQKENI. Trimming took 6 bases from V and 0 from J; bases not matched to a gene: 7. The CDR3 is 15 amino acids.

This clonotype was observed a handful of times. This chain connects TRBV20-1 to TRBJ2-3; 8 bases fit TRBD1. The germline V gene has CDR1 DFQATT and CDR2 SNEGSKA (reference sequence). The CDR3 has 16 amino acids. After removal of 0 bases from V and 3 bases from J, the junction contained 8 bases not matched to a gene. The CDR3 loop is CSARDPRTGSTDTQYF. CDR3 DNA sequence: TGCAGTGCTAGAGATCCACGGACAGGGAGTACAGATACGCAGTATTTT.

The chain has TRBV13 and TRBJ1-6; TRBD1 might be the D (5 bases). Per germline, CDR1 PRHDT and CDR2 FYEKMQ (reference sequence). The CDR3 is 18 amino acids. Trimming shortened V by 5 bases and J by 7 bases, and 24 bases separated the two germline ends. The CDR3 DNA is TGTGCCAGCAGCCTGCGCAGGCCCTCGACAGCCCCAAATTCACCCCTCCACTTT. This encodes CASSLRRPSTAPNSPLHF.

This clonotype was observed at least ten times. The chain links TRBV20-1 to TRBJ2-1; D is unresolved. The length of the CDR3 is 11 residues. Trimming took 3 bases from V and 7 from J, leaving 7 bases between them. Germline V gene data show CDR1 as DFQATT and CDR2 as SNEGSKA (reference sequence). CDR3 loop: CSARVGNEQFF. CDR3 nucleotides: TGCAGTGCTAGGGTGGGGAATGAGCAGTTCTTC.

This clonotype is a singleton in its sample. The chain joins TRBV12-3 or TRBV12-4 to TRBJ1-1; D is undetermined. The CDR3 runs to 14 residues. V lost 6 bases and J 1 base, leaving 12 bases between the germline ends. In nucleotides, the CDR3 is TGTGCCAGCAGCCGCAGCCCGGAGAACACTGAAGCTTTCTTT. Amino acids: CASSRSPENTEAFF.

Many counts were recorded for this clonotype. This sequence joins TRBV12-5 and TRBJ1-2; D uncertain. The V end was cut by 2 bases, the J end by 7 bases, with 5 bases between. CDR1 LGHNT and CDR2 FRNRAP come from the germline V gene. The CDR3 length is 11 residues. For the CDR3, the DNA is TGTGCTAGTGGTTTGTTTGGTGGCTACACCTTC. It codes for CASGLFGGYTF.

This clonotype was recorded many times. The CDR3, as DNA: TGTGCCAGCAGCTCCCTTGTGGCTAGCGGGAGTAGCGAGCAGTACTTC. Translating gives CASSSLVASGSSEQYF. J is TRBJ2-7 and V is TRBV11-2; TRBD2 aligns across 10 bases. The CDR3 is 16 amino acids. Per germline, CDR1 SGHAT and CDR2 FQNNGV. With V trimmed by 4 bases and J by 6 bases, 12 bases remained unmatched. Full variable domain (remainder filled in from reference TRBV11-2 and TRBJ2-7): EAGVAQSPRYKIIEKRQSVAFWCNPISGHATLYWYQQILGQGPKLLIQFQNNGVVDDSQLPKDRFSAERLKGVDSTLKIQPAKLEDSAVYLCASSSLVASGSSEQYFGPGTRLTVT.

V usage is TRBV20-1 and J usage is TRBJ1-1; 8 bases are a match to TRBD1. The CDR3 loop spans 15 amino acids. In germline, CDR1 is DFQATT, CDR2 SNEGSKA (reference sequence). With V trimmed by 0 bases and J by 1 base, 4 bases remained unmatched. In nucleotides, the CDR3 is TGCAGTGCTAGAGAACCGGACAGGGAGAACACTGAAGCTTTCTTT. This encodes CSAREPDRENTEAFF.

J is TRBJ1-4 and V is TRBV7-2; D may be TRBD1 (5 bases). Trimming removed 5 bases from V and 8 bases from J, with 12 bases in between. CDR1 is SGHTA and CDR2 is FQGNSA in the germline V gene. The CDR3 runs to 13 residues. The CDR3 reads CASSPREGEKLFF. The CDR3 DNA reads TGTGCCAGCAGCCCCAGGGAGGGAGAAAAACTGTTTTTT.

This clonotype was seen only a few times. The chain links TRBV5-6 to TRBJ1-2; the match to TRBD1 covers 7 bases. This CDR3 region has 16 residues. The junction had 9 bases not matched to a gene; V was cut back by 1 base and J by 3 bases. Germline CDR1 is SGHDT and CDR2 is YYEEEE. CDR3 bases: TGTGCCAGCAGCTTGCGTCTTAAGGGGGCGGACTATGGCTACACCTTC. The encoded protein is CASSLRLKGADYGYTF.

The J gene is TRBJ2-7, the V gene TRBV6-2 or TRBV6-3; 10 bases align to TRBD1. V shed 6 bases, J shed 0 bases, and the junction held 20 bases outside the gene matches. This CDR3 is 20 amino acids long. Germline assignment: CDR1 MNHEY and CDR2 SVGEGT. CDR3 sequence reads: CASSSATGGGRITYSYEQYF. The CDR3 DNA reads as TGTGCCAGCAGCTCCGCGACAGGGGGCGGTCGTATCACATACTCCTACGAGCAGTACTTC.

This clonotype came up many times. The chain carries TRBV5-1 and TRBJ1-4; D gene uncertain. Deletions cut 2 bases from V and 7 bases from J, with 15 bases between. This CDR3 has 15 amino acids. CDR1 is SGHRS, CDR2 YFSETQ, per germline. The CDR3 sequence: CASSLLGSRLEKLFF. The CDR3, as DNA: TGCGCCAGCAGCTTATTGGGCAGCCGTCTTGAAAAACTGTTTTTT.

V usage is TRBV10-2 and J usage is TRBJ1-1; D gene ambiguous. Trimming left V 2 bases short and J 4 bases short, with 14 bases between. The CDR3 runs to 15 residues. Germline CDR1 and CDR2: WSHSY and SAAADI. As DNA, the CDR3 is TGCGCCAGCAGTGAGCCATTGGACGGCCTCACTGAAGCTTTCTTT. This encodes CASSEPLDGLTEAFF.

In its sample, this clonotype was seen many times. The rearrangement uses TRBV6-1 and TRBJ2-5, with 7 bases identical to TRBD1. The CDR3 sequence is 15 residues long. With 4 bases clipped from V and 4 bases from J, the junction kept 9 bases outside the gene matches. Germline CDR1 and CDR2: MNHNS and SASEGT. The CDR3 loop is CASSAGTATLETQYF. For the CDR3, the DNA is TGTGCCAGCAGTGCTGGGACAGCTACCTTAGAGACCCAGTACTTC.

To note about this clonotype: At one of its ends the junction is not consistent with the germline gene, which may arise from a read error. J is TRBJ2-1 and V is TRBV6-2 or TRBV6-3; maybe TRBD1 (5 bases). Per the germline V gene, CDR1 is MNHEY and CDR2 is SVGEGT. This CDR3 comprises 13 residues. CDR3 region: CAGSYLQGNEQFF. CDR3 DNA sequence: TGTGCCGGCAGTTATCTCCAGGGTAATGAGCAGTTCTTC.

This clonotype was recorded many times. V is TRBV28 and J is TRBJ1-5; D possibly corresponds to TRBD1 (5 bases). CDR3 size: 20 residues. Germline CDR1 MDHEN, CDR2 SYDVKM. The V end lost 7 bases, the J end lost 0 bases, and 28 bases lay between the germline ends. CDR3 region: CASIKEVLRDLPFSNQPQHF. The CDR3 region has the DNA TGTGCCAGCATCAAAGAAGTGCTTAGGGACCTACCTTTTAGCAATCAGCCCCAGCATTTT.

In this sample, this clonotype turned up many times. The chain uses TRBV28 and TRBJ2-7; 14 bases are a match to TRBD2. With 4 bases clipped from V and 6 bases from J, the junction kept 2 bases outside the gene matches. CDR3 length equals 14 residues. Germline V gives CDR1 MDHEN, CDR2 SYDVKM. In DNA, the CDR3 is TGTGCCAGCAGTTATGGGACTAGCGGGAGCGAGCAGTACTTC. This gives the protein CASSYGTSGSEQYF.

This clonotype was picked up a small number of times. V is TRBV5-1 and J is TRBJ1-6; TRBD1 might be the D (6 bases). V was pared by 4 bases and J by 8 bases, with 13 bases between. The germline V gene encodes CDR1 SGHRS and CDR2 YFSETQ. The CDR3 is 14 residues long. The CDR3 protein is CASSVQGLDSPLHF. The CDR3 DNA reads TGCGCCAGCAGCGTACAGGGTTTGGATTCACCCCTCCACTTT.

This clonotype has more than one count but fewer than ten. The V gene is TRBV27, the J gene TRBJ1-5; D is possibly TRBD1 (5 bases). Trimming removed 5 bases at V and 5 bases at J, with 13 bases between. Germline V gene data show CDR1 as MNHEY and CDR2 as SMNVEV (reference sequence). CDR3 length: 14 amino acids. For the CDR3, the DNA is TGTGCCAGCAGTCCCGGGACGGAATATCAGCCCCAGCATTTT. This codes for CASSPGTEYQPQHF.

This clonotype came up many times. The CDR3 nucleotides are TGCGCCAGCAGCGGACCACGGACAGTCACAGATACGCAGTATTTT. Protein product: CASSGPRTVTDTQYF. V is TRBV5-1 and J is TRBJ2-3, with D possibly TRBD1 on 6 matching bases. The V gene lost 4 bases and the J gene lost 2 bases, with 14 bases spanning the gap. Per the germline V gene, CDR1 is SGHRS and CDR2 is YFSETQ. The CDR3 contains 15 residues.

Ten or more counts support this clonotype. The V gene is TRBV18, the J gene TRBJ1-4; D uncertain. CDR3 length: 14 amino acids. Germline CDR1 reads KGHSH; CDR2 reads LQKENI. The V gene lost 1 base and the J gene lost 5 bases, with 8 bases spanning the gap. The CDR3 nucleotides read TGTGCCAGCTCACCACTCGGCCAGAATGAAAAACTGTTTTTT. Translating gives CASSPLGQNEKLFF.

To note about this clonotype: This sequence may be a read error, since a much larger clone differs from it by one base. V is TRBV19 and J is TRBJ2-4, with D uncertain. The germline V gene encodes CDR1 LNHDA and CDR2 SQIVND (reference sequence). V was pared by 4 bases and J by 0 bases, with 19 bases between. The CDR3 runs to 18 residues. The CDR3 region has the DNA TGTGCCAGTAGTAACGAGAGACGACCCACACTAGCCAAAAACATTCAGTACTTC. It specifies CASSNERRPTLAKNIQYF.

The J gene is TRBJ2-2, the V gene TRBV10-3; 14 bases are shared with TRBD2. V shed 6 bases, J shed 7 bases, and the junction held 4 bases outside the gene matches. CDR3 length equals 15 residues. The germline V gene has CDR1 ENHRY and CDR2 SYGVKD. The CDR3 here is CAIRGLAGDGGELFF. In nucleotides, the CDR3 is TGTGCCATCAGGGGACTAGCGGGAGACGGCGGGGAGCTGTTTTTT.

The J gene is TRBJ1-3, the V gene TRBV3-1, with D unresolved. The V end was cut by 1 base, the J end by 10 bases, with 11 bases between. CDR3 length equals 13 residues. Germline V lookup: CDR1 LGHDT, CDR2 YNNKEL (reference sequence). CDR3 in amino acids: CASSQATIGTIYF. In DNA form, the CDR3 reads TGTGCCAGCAGCCAAGCTACCATTGGGACCATATATTTT.

In its sample, this clonotype was seen many times. The genes are TRBV2 and TRBJ2-6, with D possibly TRBD1 on 6 matching bases. Germline V gene sequence: CDR1 SNHLY, CDR2 FYNNEI. V was shortened by 8 bases and J by 0 bases, with 14 bases between the two germline ends. The CDR3 is 16 residues long. CDR3 sequence reads: CASAQGYLSGANVLTF. The CDR3 DNA reads TGTGCCAGCGCACAGGGCTACCTCTCTGGGGCCAACGTCCTGACTTTC. The entire variable domain, with the rest obtained from reference TRBV2 and TRBJ2-6, is as follows: EPEVTQTPSHQVTQMGQEVILRCVPISNHLYFYWYRQILGQKVEFLVSFYNNEISEKSEIFDDQFSVERPDGSNFTLKIRSTKLEDSAMYFCASAQGYLSGANVLTFGAGSRLTVL.

This clonotype has at least ten counts. The rearrangement joins TRBV5-1 to TRBJ2-3; 8 bases agree with TRBD1. The CDR3 extends over 16 amino acids. Germline CDR1 SGHRS, CDR2 YFSETQ. The V gene end was trimmed by 4 bases and the J gene end by 5 bases; junction bases not matched to a gene: 12. CDR3 sequence reads: CASSPPLDREVDTQYF. CDR3 nucleotides: TGCGCCAGCAGCCCCCCACTGGACAGGGAGGTAGATACGCAGTATTTT.

As concerns this clonotype: Given a much more abundant clone one base away, this may be a read error. This chain joins TRBV6-4 and TRBJ2-2; D remains unclear. This CDR3 is 11 amino acids long. The germline gives CDR1 MRHNA, CDR2 SNTAGT. Between the trimmed V and J ends, which lost 3 bases and 7 bases, there was a span of 3 bases. The CDR3 DNA reads as TGTGCCAGCAGTGAAGGCGGGGAGCTGTTTTTT. This sequence encodes CASSEGGELFF.

The chain links TRBV12-3 or TRBV12-4 to TRBJ2-3; the D gene is possibly TRBD1 (6 bases). The CDR3 covers 16 residues. Trimming took off 4 bases at V and 6 bases at J, with 20 bases between the two ends. CDR3 nucleotide sequence: TGTGCCAGCAGTTACTCGATTGGGGGCCCCAGTGATACGCAGTATTTT. Its translation: CASSYSIGGPSDTQYF.

This clonotype was observed at least ten times. This chain uses TRBV7-8 with TRBJ1-3, with 8 bases identical to TRBD1. J lost 1 base, V lost 1 base, and 6 bases had no gene match. Germline values: CDR1 SGHVS, CDR2 FQNEAQ. CDR3 length: 17 residues. The CDR3 coding sequence is TGTGCCAGCAGCTTAGTAGGGACAGGCGTATCTGGAAACACCATATATTTT. Its translation: CASSLVGTGVSGNTIYF.

There are a few counts of this clonotype. CDR3 coding DNA: TGCGCCAGCAGCCAAATGCCGGGAGTACACCTTAGTATCTATGGCTACACCTTC. Protein sequence: CASSQMPGVHLSIYGYTF. The J gene is TRBJ1-2, the V gene TRBV4-1; D remains ambiguous. This CDR3 is built from 18 residues. Looked up from germline, CDR1 is MGHRA and CDR2 is YSYEKL. V lost 2 bases and J 4 bases, leaving 23 bases between the germline ends.

In this sample, this clonotype turned up many times. The chain combines TRBV27 with TRBJ1-2; 9 bases are a match to TRBD1. V shed 2 bases, J shed 4 bases, and the junction held 11 bases outside the gene matches. CDR3 length: 17 amino acids. Germline lookup yields CDR1 MNHEY and CDR2 SMNVEV (reference sequence). The CDR3 region has the DNA TGTGCCAGCAGTTTAGTTGGGGACAGGGATGGAGGCTATGGCTACACCTTC. Residues: CASSLVGDRDGGYGYTF.